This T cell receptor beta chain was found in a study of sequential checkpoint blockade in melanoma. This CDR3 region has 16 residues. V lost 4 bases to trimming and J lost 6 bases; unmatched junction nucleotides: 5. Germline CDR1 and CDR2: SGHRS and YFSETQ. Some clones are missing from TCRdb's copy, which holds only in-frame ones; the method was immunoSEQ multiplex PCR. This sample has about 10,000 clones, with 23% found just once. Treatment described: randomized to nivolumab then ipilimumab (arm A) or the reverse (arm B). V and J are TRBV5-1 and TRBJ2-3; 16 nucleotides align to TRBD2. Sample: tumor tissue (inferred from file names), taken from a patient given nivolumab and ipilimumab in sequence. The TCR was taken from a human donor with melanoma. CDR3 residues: CASSTGTSGGADTQYF. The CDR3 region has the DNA TGCGCCAGCAGCACCGGGACTAGCGGGGGGGCGGATACGCAGTATTTT.